This T cell receptor beta chain was obtained from a study of T cell responses to AZD1222 COVID-19 vaccine (dated by TCRdb to the early 2020s). The study in broad terms: Because spike-specific TCR depth and breadth did not differ between the two schedules, AZD1222 recipients who got a second dose at roughly 4 weeks were pooled with those who got a second dose at roughly 12 weeks. TCR sequencing was performed for roughly 250 trial participants, of whom roughly 200 were given two doses of AZD1222 and some 26 were given two doses of MenACWY control vaccine. Trial participants were enrolled by age into subgroups of 18-55, 56-69 and 70-plus years, and around 150, 28 and 57 TCR-sequenced participants, respectively, were included in these subgroups.

A few counts support this clone. There is no known antigen for this receptor. Per-base quality was not reported, and no clone a single base away is much larger than it. Beyond this particular receptor, the publication reports: Participants were mostly white British and included more females than males, and it was suggested by the authors that clonal diversity may have been underestimated. In the small 56-69-year group, the increase in depth fell short of significance, most likely because of low power. No day 14 peak-response samples were available, so repertoires were characterized only after the peak T cell response. After two AZD1222 doses, both the breadth and the depth of spike-specific TCRs were significantly higher than at day 0 and than in MenACWY recipients. Only five or six AZD1222 recipients were SARS-CoV-2 seropositive at baseline, limiting conclusions about previously exposed vaccinees. CD4 TCRs associated with the vaccine covered the entire spike protein, and the dominant responses were in regions 160-218 and 743-854. Nearly half of unique spike-specific TCRs reportedly recognized epitopes outside regions mutated in the B.1.351 and B.1.1.7 variants.

Explained via the paper, the time point label denotes: baseline before first vaccination. Vaccinee samples were obtained from the UK trials COV001 and COV002, which included a single-blind randomized controlled phase 2/3 trial of AZD1222 (ChAdOx1 nCoV-19) in healthy adults. Trial participant PBMC samples were collected at day 0 and day 28 after the second dose for TCRbeta chain sequencing. V lost 3 bases and J lost 0 bases; the stretch between them is 8 bases long. Looking up the germline V gene yields CDR1 ENHRY and CDR2 SYGVKD. From cysteine to phenylalanine, the CDR3 is 14 amino acids long. This entry keeps only the CDR3 DNA: 42 bases, framed from base 1. The CDR3 regions of human TCRbeta chains were analyzed by immunosequencing. The authors' pipeline ran thus. TCRs in the repertoires were compared against a reference library of SARS-CoV-2-specific TCRs that had been generated with the MIRA antigen-specificity platform. Breadth meant the fraction of unique TCRs that were SARS-CoV-2-associated, whereas depth meant the fraction of total T cells that were SARS-CoV-2-associated. Using the MIRA data, each spike-specific TCR was mapped to the spike region that the TCR reacts to and placed in a CD4 or CD8 class. Log10-transformed breadth and depth values were compared by one-way ANOVA with Sidak's multiple comparisons tests. What TCRdb holds here is the immuneACCESS table cut down to in-frame rearrangements. Part of the clones is not present; checked against another copy, under half of the missing clones reflect an unresolved V gene, and the others are unexplained. V and J calls plus clone size are reproduced from that table; the DNA served to infer D and trimming. For this sample the table gives about 96,000 clones, of which approximately 90% were detected only once. Around 2.8% of the sample belongs to the ten largest clones.

The sequenced sample was peripheral blood, obtained on day 0 of AZD1222 vaccination. The TCR originated in an adult in good health. Recombination connected TRBV10-3 to TRBJ1-1, with the D segment identity uncertain. The base sequence is TGTGCCATCAGTGAACGGGAATTGAACACTGAAGCTTTCTTT. Translated, this gives CAISERELNTEAFF.